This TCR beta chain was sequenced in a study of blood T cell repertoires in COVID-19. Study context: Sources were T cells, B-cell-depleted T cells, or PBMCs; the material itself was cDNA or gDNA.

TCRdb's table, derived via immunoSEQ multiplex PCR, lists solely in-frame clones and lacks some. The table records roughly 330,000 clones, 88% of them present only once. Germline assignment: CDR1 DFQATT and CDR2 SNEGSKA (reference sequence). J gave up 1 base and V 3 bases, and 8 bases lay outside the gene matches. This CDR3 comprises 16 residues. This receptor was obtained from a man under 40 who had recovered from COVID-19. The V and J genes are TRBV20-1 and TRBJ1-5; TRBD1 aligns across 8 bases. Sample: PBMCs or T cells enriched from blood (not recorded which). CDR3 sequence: CSASPRTGTSNQPQHF. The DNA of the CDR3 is TGCAGTGCTAGTCCCCGGACAGGGACCAGCAATCAGCCCCAGCATTTT.